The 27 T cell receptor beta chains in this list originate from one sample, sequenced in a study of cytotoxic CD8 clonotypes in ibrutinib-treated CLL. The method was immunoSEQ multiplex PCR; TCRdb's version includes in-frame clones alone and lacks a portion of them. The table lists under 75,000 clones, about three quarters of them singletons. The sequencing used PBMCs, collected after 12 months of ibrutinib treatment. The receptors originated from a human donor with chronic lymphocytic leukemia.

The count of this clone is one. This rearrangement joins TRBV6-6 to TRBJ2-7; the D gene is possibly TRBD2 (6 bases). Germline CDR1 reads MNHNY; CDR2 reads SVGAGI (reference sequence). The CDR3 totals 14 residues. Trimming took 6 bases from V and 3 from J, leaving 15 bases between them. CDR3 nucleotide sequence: TGTGCCAGCAGCGCCGGGACTCTGGGCTACGAGCAGTACTTC. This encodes CASSAGTLGYEQYF.

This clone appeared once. DNA of the CDR3: TGTGCCAGCACCTGGAGTCTCTACAATGAGCAGTTCTTC. Its translation: CASTWSLYNEQFF. This chain connects TRBV2 to TRBJ2-1; D uncertain. The germline V and J ends were trimmed by 7 bases and 3 bases, with 10 bases remaining between them. Germline-derived CDR1 and CDR2 are SNHLY and FYNNEI. The CDR3 is 13 amino acids. Drawing the rest from reference TRBV2 and TRBJ2-1, the complete variable domain is EPEVTQTPSHQVTQMGQEVILRCVPISNHLYFYWYRQILGQKVEFLVSFYNNEISEKSEIFDDQFSVERPDGSNFTLKIRSTKLEDSAMYFCASTWSLYNEQFFGPGTRLTVL.

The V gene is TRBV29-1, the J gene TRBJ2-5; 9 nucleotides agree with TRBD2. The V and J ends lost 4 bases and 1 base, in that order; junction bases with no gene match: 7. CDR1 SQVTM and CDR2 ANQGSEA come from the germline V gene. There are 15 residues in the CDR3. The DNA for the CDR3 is TGCAGCGTTGCACCGACTAGCGGACCCCAAGAGACCCAGTACTTC. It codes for CSVAPTSGPQETQYF.

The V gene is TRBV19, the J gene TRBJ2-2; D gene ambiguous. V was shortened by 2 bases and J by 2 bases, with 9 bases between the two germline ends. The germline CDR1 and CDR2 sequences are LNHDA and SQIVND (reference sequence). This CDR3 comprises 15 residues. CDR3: CASSIQAINTGELFF. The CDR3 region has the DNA TGTGCCAGTAGTATACAGGCTATAAACACCGGGGAGCTGTTTTTT. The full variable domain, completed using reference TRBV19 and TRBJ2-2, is DGGITQSPKYLFRKEGQNVTLSCEQNLNHDAMYWYRQDPGQGLRLIYYSQIVNDFQKGDIAEGYSVSREKKESFPLTVTSAQKNPTAFYLCASSIQAINTGELFFGEGSRLTVL.

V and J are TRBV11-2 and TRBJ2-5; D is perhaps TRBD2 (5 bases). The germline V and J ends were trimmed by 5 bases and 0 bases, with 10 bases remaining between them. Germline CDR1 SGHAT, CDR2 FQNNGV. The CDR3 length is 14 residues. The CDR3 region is CASSKGRNQETQYF. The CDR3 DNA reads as TGTGCCAGCAGCAAAGGGAGAAACCAAGAGACCCAGTACTTC.

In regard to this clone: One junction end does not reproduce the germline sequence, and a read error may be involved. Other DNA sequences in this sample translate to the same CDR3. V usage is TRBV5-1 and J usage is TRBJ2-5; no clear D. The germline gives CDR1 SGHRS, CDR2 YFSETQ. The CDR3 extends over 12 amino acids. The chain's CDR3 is CASSNSPETQYF. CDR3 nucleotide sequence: TGTGCCAGCAGCAACTCCCCAGAGACCCAGTACTTC.

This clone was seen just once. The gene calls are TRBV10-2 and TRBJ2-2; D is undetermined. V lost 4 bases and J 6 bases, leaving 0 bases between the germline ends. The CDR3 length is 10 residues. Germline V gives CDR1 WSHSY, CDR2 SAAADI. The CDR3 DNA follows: TGCGCCAGCAGTGCCGGGGAGCTGTTTTTT. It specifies CASSAGELFF.

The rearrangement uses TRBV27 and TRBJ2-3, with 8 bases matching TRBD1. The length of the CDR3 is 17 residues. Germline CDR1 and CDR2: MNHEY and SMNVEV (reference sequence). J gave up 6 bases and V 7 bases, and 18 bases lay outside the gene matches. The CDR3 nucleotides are TGTGCCAGCACCATTCCCAGAGACAGGGGACGGACTGATACGCAGTATTTT. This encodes CASTIPRDRGRTDTQYF.

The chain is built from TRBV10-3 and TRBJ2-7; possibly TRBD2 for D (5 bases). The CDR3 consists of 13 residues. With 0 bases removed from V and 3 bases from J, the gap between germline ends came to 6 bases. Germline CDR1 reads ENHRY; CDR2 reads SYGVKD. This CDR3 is CAISESRGYEQYF. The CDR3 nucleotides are TGTGCCATCAGTGAGTCACGGGGCTACGAGCAGTACTTC.

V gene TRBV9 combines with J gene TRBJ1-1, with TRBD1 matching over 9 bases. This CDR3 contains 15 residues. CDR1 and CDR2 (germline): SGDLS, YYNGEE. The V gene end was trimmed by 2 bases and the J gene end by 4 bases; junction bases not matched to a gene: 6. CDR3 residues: CASSVGTGLGTEAFF. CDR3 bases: TGTGCCAGCAGCGTGGGGACAGGGTTGGGCACTGAAGCTTTCTTT. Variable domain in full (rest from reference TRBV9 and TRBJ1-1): DSGVTQTPKHLITATGQRVTLRCSPRSGDLSVYWYQQSLDQGLQFLIQYYNGEERAKGNILERFSAQQFPDLHSELNLSSLELGDSALYFCASSVGTGLGTEAFFGQGTRLTVV.

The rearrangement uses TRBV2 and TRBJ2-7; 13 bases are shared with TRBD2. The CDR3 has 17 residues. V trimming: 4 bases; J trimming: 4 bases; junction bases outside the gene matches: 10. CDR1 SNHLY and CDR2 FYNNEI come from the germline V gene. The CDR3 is CASSGPLTSGREYEQYF. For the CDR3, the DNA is TGTGCCAGCAGTGGGCCCCTCACTAGCGGGAGGGAATACGAGCAGTACTTC. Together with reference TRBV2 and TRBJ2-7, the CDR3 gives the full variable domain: EPEVTQTPSHQVTQMGQEVILRCVPISNHLYFYWYRQILGQKVEFLVSFYNNEISEKSEIFDDQFSVERPDGSNFTLKIRSTKLEDSAMYFCASSGPLTSGREYEQYFGPGTRLTVT.

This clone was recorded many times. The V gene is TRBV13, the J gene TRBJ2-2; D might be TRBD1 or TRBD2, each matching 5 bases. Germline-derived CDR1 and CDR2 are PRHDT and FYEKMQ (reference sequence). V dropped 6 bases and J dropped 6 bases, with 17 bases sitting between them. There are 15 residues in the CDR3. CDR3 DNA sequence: TGTGCCAGCAGTGAGGGGAAAATATCCCCCGGGGAGCTGTTTTTT. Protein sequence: CASSEGKISPGELFF. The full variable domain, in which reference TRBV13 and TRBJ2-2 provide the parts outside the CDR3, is AAGVIQSPRHLIKEKRETATLKCYPIPRHDTVYWYQQGPGQDPQFLISFYEKMQSDKGSIPDRFSAQQFSDYHSELNMSSLELGDSALYFCASSEGKISPGELFFGEGSRLTVL.

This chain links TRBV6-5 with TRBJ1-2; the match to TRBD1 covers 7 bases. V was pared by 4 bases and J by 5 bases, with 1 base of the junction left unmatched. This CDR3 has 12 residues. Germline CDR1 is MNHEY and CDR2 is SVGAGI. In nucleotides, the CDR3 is TGTGCCAGCAGTTCACAGGGGTATGGCTACACCTTC. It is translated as CASSSQGYGYTF.

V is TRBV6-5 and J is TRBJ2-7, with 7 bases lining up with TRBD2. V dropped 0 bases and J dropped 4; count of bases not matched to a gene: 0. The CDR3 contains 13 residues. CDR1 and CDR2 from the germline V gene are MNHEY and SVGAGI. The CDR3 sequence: CASSYSRGYEQYF. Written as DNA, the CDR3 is TGTGCCAGCAGTTACTCGCGGGGGTACGAGCAGTACTTC.

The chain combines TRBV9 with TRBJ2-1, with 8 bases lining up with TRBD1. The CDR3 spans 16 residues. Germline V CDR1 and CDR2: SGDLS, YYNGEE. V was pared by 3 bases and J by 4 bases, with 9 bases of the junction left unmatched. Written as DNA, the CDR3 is TGTGCCAGCAGCGCCACCGGGACAGGACTTTACAATGAGCAGTTCTTC. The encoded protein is CASSATGTGLYNEQFF.

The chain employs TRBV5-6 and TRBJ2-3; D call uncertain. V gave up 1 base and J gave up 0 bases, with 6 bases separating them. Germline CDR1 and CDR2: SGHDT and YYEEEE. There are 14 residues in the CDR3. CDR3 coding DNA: TGTGCCAGCAGCTTGTACGGGAGCACAGATACGCAGTATTTT. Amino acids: CASSLYGSTDTQYF.

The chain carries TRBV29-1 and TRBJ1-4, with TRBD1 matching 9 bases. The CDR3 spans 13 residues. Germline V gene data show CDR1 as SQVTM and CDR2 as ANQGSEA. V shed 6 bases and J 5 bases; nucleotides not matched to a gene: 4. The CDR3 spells CSVSGTGNEKLFF. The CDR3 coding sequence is TGCAGCGTCTCCGGGACAGGGAATGAAAAACTGTTTTTT.

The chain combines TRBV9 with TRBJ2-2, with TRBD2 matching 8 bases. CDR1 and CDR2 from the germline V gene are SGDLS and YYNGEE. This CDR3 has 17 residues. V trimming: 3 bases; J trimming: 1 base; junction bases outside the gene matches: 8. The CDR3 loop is CASSAVAGGQNTGELFF. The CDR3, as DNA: TGTGCCAGCAGCGCGGTGGCGGGAGGCCAGAACACCGGGGAGCTGTTTTTT.

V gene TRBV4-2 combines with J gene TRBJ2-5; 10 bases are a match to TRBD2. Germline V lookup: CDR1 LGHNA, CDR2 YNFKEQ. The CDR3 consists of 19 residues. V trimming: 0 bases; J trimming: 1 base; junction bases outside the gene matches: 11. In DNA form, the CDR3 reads TGTGCCAGCAGCCAAGATAGGCTAGCGGGGGCCTCGTCCCAAGAGACCCAGTACTTC. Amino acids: CASSQDRLAGASSQETQYF.

CDR3 in DNA: TGTGCCAGCTCACCATTCCCAGGGGCCCGGAACACTGAAGCTTTCTTT. This sequence encodes CASSPFPGARNTEAFF. The chain joins TRBV18 to TRBJ1-1; TRBD1 is a possible D gene (6 bases). This CDR3 has 16 residues. V was shortened by 2 bases and J by 1 base, with 14 bases between the two germline ends. Germline V CDR1 and CDR2: KGHSH, LQKENI.

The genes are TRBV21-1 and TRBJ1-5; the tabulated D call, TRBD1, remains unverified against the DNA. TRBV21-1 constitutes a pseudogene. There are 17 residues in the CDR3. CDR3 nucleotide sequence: TGTGCCAGCAGCACTTCGGGACAGGGGGGTTCCAATCAGCCCCAGCATTTT. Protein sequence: CASSTSGQGGSNQPQHF.

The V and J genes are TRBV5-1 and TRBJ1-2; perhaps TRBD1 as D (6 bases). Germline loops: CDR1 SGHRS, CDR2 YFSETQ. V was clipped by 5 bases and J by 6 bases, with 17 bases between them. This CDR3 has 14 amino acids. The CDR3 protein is CASSGGARGDGYTF. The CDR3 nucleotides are TGCGCCAGCAGTGGGGGGGCCCGGGGCGATGGCTACACCTTC. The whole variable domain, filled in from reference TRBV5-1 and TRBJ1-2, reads KAGVTQTPRYLIKTRGQQVTLSCSPISGHRSVSWYQQTPGQGLQFLFEYFSETQRNKGNFPGRFSGRQFSNSRSEMNVSTLELGDSALYLCASSGGARGDGYTFGSGTRLTVV.

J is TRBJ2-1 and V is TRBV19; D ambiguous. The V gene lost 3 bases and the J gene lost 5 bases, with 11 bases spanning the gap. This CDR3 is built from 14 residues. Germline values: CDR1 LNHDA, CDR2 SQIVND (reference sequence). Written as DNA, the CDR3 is TGTGCCAGTAGTATTCTCGGTCAGAACAATGAGCAGTTCTTC. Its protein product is CASSILGQNNEQFF.

DNA of the CDR3: TGTGCCAGCAGTGATCCCCTAGCGGACTCCTACAATGAGCAGTTCTTC. Protein: CASSDPLADSYNEQFF. V is TRBV6-1 and J is TRBJ2-1; 7 nucleotides match TRBD2. The germline CDR1 and CDR2 sequences are MNHNS and SASEGT. J was trimmed by 0 bases and V by 3 bases; bases with no gene match: 5. The CDR3 has 16 residues.

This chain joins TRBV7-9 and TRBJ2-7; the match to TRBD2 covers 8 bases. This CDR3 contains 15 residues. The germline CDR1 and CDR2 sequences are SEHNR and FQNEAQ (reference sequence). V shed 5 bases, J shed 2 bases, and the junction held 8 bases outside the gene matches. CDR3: CASSPNAAGAYEQYF. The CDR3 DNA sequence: TGTGCCAGCAGCCCAAATGCAGCGGGGGCCTACGAGCAGTACTTC.

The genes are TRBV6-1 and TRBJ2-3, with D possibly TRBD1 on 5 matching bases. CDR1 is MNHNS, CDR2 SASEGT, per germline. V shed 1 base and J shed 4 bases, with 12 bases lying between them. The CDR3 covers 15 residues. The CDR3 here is CASSEVAGMADTQYF. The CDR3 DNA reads TGTGCCAGCAGTGAAGTCGCAGGGATGGCAGATACGCAGTATTTT.

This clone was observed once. The CDR3 DNA reads as TGTGCCAGCAGCTTAGGGGGCGTCGGGGGAAGCTCCTACGAGCAGTACTTC. Translated: CASSLGGVGGSSYEQYF. J is TRBJ2-7 and V is TRBV7-9; D might be TRBD2 (6 bases). Germline lookup yields CDR1 SEHNR and CDR2 FQNEAQ (reference sequence). There are 17 residues in the CDR3. The ends were cut back, 1 base at V and 0 bases at J, with 16 bases in the middle.